Reported below is one T cell receptor (beta chain). Sequence at one end of the junction differs from germline and may be a read error. Primers for the PCR totalled 60 Vbeta and 13 Jbeta. TCRdb's copy holds only in-frame clones and misses some; the assay was immunoSEQ multiplex PCR. The profile shows 120,000 or so clones, approximately 80% of them singletons. This specimen comes from a study of cytomegalovirus exposure and HLA in healthy donors. The CDR3 sequence is 14 residues long. Germline V gene data show CDR1 as SSHAT and CDR2 as FNYEAQ (reference sequence). The chain carries TRBV7-7 and TRBJ2-7, with 11 bases matching TRBD1. This receptor was obtained from a young man in good health and CMV-seropositive. The source material was PBMCs. In DNA form, the CDR3 reads TGTGCTAGCAGCCCCGGGACAGGGGGTTACGAGCAGTACTTC. Protein sequence: CASSPGTGGYEQYF.